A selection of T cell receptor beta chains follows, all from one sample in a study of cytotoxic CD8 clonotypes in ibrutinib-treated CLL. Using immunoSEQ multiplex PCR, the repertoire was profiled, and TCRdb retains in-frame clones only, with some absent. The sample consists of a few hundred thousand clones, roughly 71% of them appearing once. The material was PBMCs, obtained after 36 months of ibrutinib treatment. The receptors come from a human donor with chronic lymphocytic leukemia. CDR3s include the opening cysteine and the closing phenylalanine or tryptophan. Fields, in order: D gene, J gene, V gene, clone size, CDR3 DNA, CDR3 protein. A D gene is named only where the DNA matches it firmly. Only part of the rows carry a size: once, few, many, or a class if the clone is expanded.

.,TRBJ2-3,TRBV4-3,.,TGCGCCAGCAGCCAAGAGGCGGGACAGTACACAGATACGCAGTATTTT,CASSQEAGQYTDTQYF
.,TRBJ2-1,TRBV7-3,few,TGTGCCAGCAGCTTCGGGGTGGCCAATGAGCAGTTCTTC,CASSFGVANEQFF
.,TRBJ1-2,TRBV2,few,TGTGCCAGCAGTGAGGGGGCGGCTAACTATGGCTACACCTTC,CASSEGAANYGYTF
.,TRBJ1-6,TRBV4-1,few,TGCGCCAGCAGCCAAGATGTGAATTCACCCCTCCACTTT,CASSQDVNSPLHF
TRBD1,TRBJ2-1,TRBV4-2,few,TGTGCCAGCAGCCAAGATCCAGGGACAGTGATTTACAATGAGCAGTTCTTC,CASSQDPGTVIYNEQFF
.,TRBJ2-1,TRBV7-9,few,TGTGCCAGCAGCTTAAAGGGATACAGATACAATGAGCAGTTCTTC,CASSLKGYRYNEQFF
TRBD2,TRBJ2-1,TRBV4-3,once,TGCGCCAGCAGCCGGGCGTGGGGGGGCTACAATGAGCAGTTCTTC,CASSRAWGGYNEQFF
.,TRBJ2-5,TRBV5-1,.,TGCGCCAGCAGCTTGGTGGTAGGGATAGAGACCCAGTACTTC,CASSLVVGIETQYF
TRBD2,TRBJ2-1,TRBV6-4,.,TGTGCCAGCAGTAAAAGCGGGGTAGGCTACAATGAGCAGTTCTTC,CASSKSGVGYNEQFF
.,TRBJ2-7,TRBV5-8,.,TGTGCCAGCAGCTTGAGGCCCTACGAGCAGTACTTC,CASSLRPYEQYF
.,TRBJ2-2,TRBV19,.,TGTGCCAGTAGTATAAGGCAGGGAGGCACCGGGGAGCTGTTTTTT,CASSIRQGGTGELFF
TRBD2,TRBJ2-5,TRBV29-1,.,TGCAGCGTTCTGCGGGGGGCACAAGAGACCCAGTACTTC,CSVLRGAQETQYF
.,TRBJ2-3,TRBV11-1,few,TGTGCCAGCAGCTCGACGGCAGATACGCAGTATTTT,CASSSTADTQYF
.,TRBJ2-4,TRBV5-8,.,TGTGCCAGCAGCTCAACTGGTAGATGGGGGGTCAAAAACATTCAGTACTTC,CASSSTGRWGVKNIQYF
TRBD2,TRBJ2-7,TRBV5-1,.,TGCGCCAGCAGCTTGGGGCTAGCGGGGCAGCTTTACGAGCAGTACTTC,CASSLGLAGQLYEQYF
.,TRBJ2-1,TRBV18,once,TGTGCCAGCTCATCCCAATTTAGGGATGAGCAGTTCTTC,CASSSQFRDEQFF
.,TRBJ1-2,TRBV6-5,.,TGTGCCAGCAGGGCCCCCGATGGCTACACCTTC,CASRAPDGYTF
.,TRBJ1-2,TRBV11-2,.,TGTGCCAGCAGCCCGCCGGAGCCCCCAGTAGTTAACTATGGCTACACCTTC,CASSPPEPPVVNYGYTF
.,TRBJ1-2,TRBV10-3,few,TGTGCCATCAGTGCTGCCGGTGAAGGCGGCTACACCTTC,CAISAAGEGGYTF
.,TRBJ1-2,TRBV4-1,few,TGCGCCAGCAGCCAAGATCGGACCAACTCTAACTATGGCTACACCTTC,CASSQDRTNSNYGYTF
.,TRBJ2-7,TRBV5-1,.,TGCGCCAGCAGCTTGGATACAGGGAGGTACGAGCAGTACTTC,CASSLDTGRYEQYF
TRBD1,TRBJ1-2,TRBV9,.,TGTGCCAGCAGCACCTGGACAGGGGGCTATGGCTACACCTTC,CASSTWTGGYGYTF
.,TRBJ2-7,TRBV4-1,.,TGCGCCAGCAGCCAACCAAGGGGGGACGGGACCTACGAGCAGTACTTC,CASSQPRGDGTYEQYF
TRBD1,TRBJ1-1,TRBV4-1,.,TGCGCCAGCAGCCATGTCCCACAGGGGAGAGGTGCTTTCTTT,CASSHVPQGRGAFF
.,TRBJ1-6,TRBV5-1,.,TGCGCCAGCGCTGGATCTAGCGGGGGGTTTAATTCACCCCTCCACTTT,CASAGSSGGFNSPLHF
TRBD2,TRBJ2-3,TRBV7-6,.,TGTGCCAGCAGCTCACAGCGGGGGAGCACAGATACGCAGTATTTT,CASSSQRGSTDTQYF
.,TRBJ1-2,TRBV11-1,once,TGTGCCAGCAGCTTTGGCAGGGACCCTAACTATGGCTACACCTTC,CASSFGRDPNYGYTF